These T cell receptor beta chains were read from a single sample in a study of neurological immune-mediated disorders. Via MiXCR, TCRdb re-called the 5' RACE reads, giving one row per CDR3 protein. The table lists tens of thousands of distinct CDR3 sequences, 5.8% of them singletons. The sample was PBMCs. The origin of the receptors is a woman aged 55-69 years with multiple sclerosis. Both conserved end residues are part of each CDR3. The D gene is left open where the match is weak. Clone sizes are given selectively: once, few, many, or a class where the clone is expanded.

>-|TRBV6-6|many|TRBJ2-7
TGTGCCAGCAGTTACGGATCCGCCAGGGGATCCTACGAGCAGTACTTC
CASSYGSARGSYEQYF
>-|TRBV10-3|many|TRBJ1-2
TGTGCCATCAGTGACGGATCCGTGGCTTATGGCTACACCTTC
CAISDGSVAYGYTF
>-|TRBV7-6|many|TRBJ1-2
TGTGCCAGCAGCGCGGACAGCTATGGCTACACCTTC
CASSADSYGYTF
>-|TRBV28|many|TRBJ2-7
TGTGCCAGCACCCGTGGGTGGCGGACCCCCTACGAGCAGTACTTC
CASTRGWRTPYEQYF
>-|TRBV20-1|many|TRBJ2-2
TGCAGTGCTAGAGATGCCGACAGACACACCGGGGAGCTGTTTTTT
CSARDADRHTGELFF
>-|TRBV7-8|many|TRBJ1-4
TGTGCCAGCAGCTTAGGGGCCACCCGACTGTTTTTT
CASSLGATRLFF
>-|TRBV18|few|TRBJ1-1
TGTGCCAGCTCCCCAGGGACCTCGGGGCTGAACACTGAAGCTTTCTTT
CASSPGTSGLNTEAFF
>TRBD1|TRBV6-5|-|TRBJ2-4
TGTGCCAGCAGTTACGACGGGACAGCCATTCAGTACTTC
CASSYDGTAIQYF
>-|TRBV20-1|many|TRBJ1-4
TGCAGTGGAACAGAGTATAATGAAAAACTGTTTTTT
CSGTEYNEKLFF
>-|TRBV20-1|many|TRBJ2-3
TGCAGTGCTAGAGGGGTCGTAGGGAAGGATACGCAGTATTTT
CSARGVVGKDTQYF
>TRBD2|TRBV7-9|many|TRBJ2-7
TGTGCCAGCAGCCCCCCGGGACTAGCGGGGATCCTCTCCTACGAGCAGTACTTC
CASSPPGLAGILSYEQYF
>-|TRBV5-1|many|TRBJ2-5
TGCGCCAGCAGCATCAACAGGCCCCAAGAGACCCAGTACTTC
CASSINRPQETQYF
>TRBD1|TRBV12-3/TRBV12-4|many|TRBJ1-4
TGTGCCAGCAGTCAGGGGGCGGAAGAAAAACTGTTTTTT
CASSQGAEEKLFF
>-|TRBV18|-|TRBJ2-7
TGTGCCAGCTTACCACGGTCAGGGCTTTCCTACGAGCAGTACTTC
CASLPRSGLSYEQYF
>-|TRBV20-1|many|TRBJ2-3
TGCAGTGCTAGAGGGACGGCGAGCACAGATACGCAGTATTTT
CSARGTASTDTQYF
>TRBD2|TRBV7-9|many|TRBJ2-3
TGTGCCAGCAGCTTAGAAAGCGGGGGCACAGATACGCAGTATTTT
CASSLESGGTDTQYF
>-|TRBV28|many|TRBJ2-1
TGTGCCAGCAGTTTGTCTTTGCGTTCCTACAATGAGCAGTTCTTC
CASSLSLRSYNEQFF
>TRBD1|TRBV20-1|many|TRBJ2-7
TGCAGTGCTCCTCGACAGGGGTACGAGCAGTACTTC
CSAPRQGYEQYF
>-|TRBV5-1|many|TRBJ2-3
TGCGCCAGCACCGAGGGGCGGAGCACAGATACGCAGTATTTT
CASTEGRSTDTQYF
>-|TRBV28|many|TRBJ2-2
TGTGCCAGCAGTTTGCGCCATATCACCGGGGAGCTGTTTTTT
CASSLRHITGELFF
>-|TRBV2|many|TRBJ1-4
TGTGCCAGCAGTGATGGGGTTCGGCATGAAAAACTGTTTTTT
CASSDGVRHEKLFF
>-|TRBV3-1|many|TRBJ1-3
TGTGCCAGCAGCCAAGGTGAAGGTCCTGGAAACACCATATATTTT
CASSQGEGPGNTIYF
>TRBD1|TRBV6-2/TRBV6-3|many|TRBJ2-1
TGTGCCAGCAGACCCGACAGGGGGATTTTGGTCGCCAATGAGCAGTTCTTC
CASRPDRGILVANEQFF
>-|TRBV6-6|many|TRBJ1-2
TGTGCCAGCAGTTCTCGGGGTGGCTACACCTTC
CASSSRGGYTF
>-|TRBV7-6|many|TRBJ2-5
TGTGCCAGCAGCTTAAGGCTCCAAGAGACCCAGTACTTC
CASSLRLQETQYF
>-|TRBV27|-|TRBJ2-5
TGTGCCAGCAGTCCACAGGACGCCCAAGAGACCCAGTACTTC
CASSPQDAQETQYF
>-|TRBV12-3/TRBV12-4|many|TRBJ2-5
TGTGCCAGCAGTCTCGGGACTCCAGAGACCCAGTACTTC
CASSLGTPETQYF
>TRBD1|TRBV28|many|TRBJ2-7
TGTGCCAGCCTGGGGCAGGGGGTCGCCTACGAGCAGTACTTC
CASLGQGVAYEQYF
>-|TRBV6-5|many|TRBJ2-4
TGTGCCAGCCGACTCAGCCGGAGGGACATTCAGTACTTC
CASRLSRRDIQYF
>TRBD2|TRBV27|many|TRBJ2-5
TGTGCCAGCAGAGATCCGGGGGGGGGGAAGACCCAGTACTTC
CASRDPGGGKTQYF
>-|TRBV18|many|TRBJ2-7
TGTGCCAGCTCACCAGACTCATATAGTTCCTACGAGCAGTACTTC
CASSPDSYSSYEQYF
>TRBD1|TRBV9|many|TRBJ2-2
TGTGCCAGCAGCCCCCGACAGGGGGCGGGCACCGGGGAGCTGTTTTTT
CASSPRQGAGTGELFF
>-|TRBV5-1|many|TRBJ1-6
TGCGCCAGCAGCTTGCAGGGGACCCAACTCGGAAGTTCACCCCTCCACTTT
CASSLQGTQLGSSPLHF
>-|TRBV5-1|many|TRBJ2-1
TGCGCCAGCAGCTTGGGGGCGCTCTCCTACAATGAGCAGTTCTTC
CASSLGALSYNEQFF
>-|TRBV20-1|many|TRBJ2-1
TGCAGTGCTAGAGATCCCATCAAGCTGTGGCAGTTCTTC
CSARDPIKLWQFF
>-|TRBV4-1|many|TRBJ2-7
TGCGCCAGCAGCCCCAAAGGGTTAGTCCTCGAGCAGTACTTC
CASSPKGLVLEQYF
>-|TRBV3-1|many|TRBJ1-1
TGTGCCAGCCGTAACCGACGGCAGGGGAGGGGGAACACTGAAGCTTTCTTT
CASRNRRQGRGNTEAFF
>TRBD1|TRBV18|-|TRBJ1-2
TGTGCCAGCTTTTCCCCGGGACAGCCTAACTATGGCTACACCTTC
CASFSPGQPNYGYTF
>-|TRBV27|many|TRBJ1-2
TGTGCCAGCAGCCCACAGGGAGGATATGGCTACACCTTC
CASSPQGGYGYTF
>TRBD1|TRBV9|many|TRBJ2-5
TGTGCCAGCAGCACCCAGACAGGGCGGGCAGAGACCCAGTACTTC
CASSTQTGRAETQYF
>-|TRBV11-2|many|TRBJ1-3
TGTGCCAGCAGCTTAGAAGGCCGACGAAACACCATATATTTT
CASSLEGRRNTIYF
>-|TRBV20-1|many|TRBJ2-7
TGCAGTGCTGGGGCCCCTAGGGAGCAGTACTTC
CSAGAPREQYF